A single sample is the source of the 29 T cell receptor beta chains below, sequenced in a study of blood T cell repertoires in COVID-19 (dated by TCRdb to the early 2020s). The method behind the library was the immunoSEQ multiplex PCR assay. As stored in TCRdb, this immuneACCESS dataset retains in-frame rearrangements with V and J assigned. A fraction of the clones does not appear; measured against another copy, unresolved V genes explain less than half of the discrepancy, and the remainder lacks a known reason. The table for this sample lists about 300,000 clones; about nine tenths of them were counted only once. The ten largest clones add up to more than 6% of the sample. Input material: peripheral blood. These receptors were collected from a woman between 25 and 40 years old with COVID-19, enrolled during active disease.

The chain joins TRBV12-3 or TRBV12-4 to TRBJ1-1; TRBD1 matches at 8 bases. This CDR3 is built from 12 residues. The V segment lost 6 bases and the J segment 9 bases; nucleotides outside the gene matches: 6. DNA of the CDR3: TGTGCCAGCAGCGAGGACAGGGACCAAGCTTTCTTT. This sequence encodes CASSEDRDQAFF.

This chain links TRBV6-6 with TRBJ2-5; a weak D match, TRBD2 (6 bases). The CDR3 consists of 14 residues. V was pared by 2 bases and J by 5 bases, with 12 bases between. Germline lookup yields CDR1 MNHNY and CDR2 SVGAGI (reference sequence). The CDR3 DNA reads TGTGCCAGCAGTTACCGAGCGGGCGGGGAGACCCAGTACTTC. Protein: CASSYRAGGETQYF.

The chain couples TRBV7-9 to TRBJ2-3, with 7 bases fitting TRBD1. J gave up 3 bases and V 5 bases, and 8 bases lay outside the gene matches. CDR1 is SEHNR, CDR2 FQNEAQ, per germline (reference sequence). The CDR3 contains 15 residues. The CDR3 is CASSPRQGRTDTQYF. The CDR3 nucleotides read TGTGCCAGCAGCCCCAGACAGGGAAGGACAGATACGCAGTATTTT.

The chain carries TRBV5-1 and TRBJ2-3; TRBD1 agrees at 10 bases. This CDR3 has 14 amino acids. Trimming cost V 2 bases and J 4 bases; bases outside gene matches: 1. Germline lookup yields CDR1 SGHRS and CDR2 YFSETQ. The CDR3 nucleotides are TGCGCCAGCAGCTTTGGACAGGGGGCAGATACGCAGTATTTT. It translates to CASSFGQGADTQYF. The whole variable domain, filled in from reference TRBV5-1 and TRBJ2-3, reads KAGVTQTPRYLIKTRGQQVTLSCSPISGHRSVSWYQQTPGQGLQFLFEYFSETQRNKGNFPGRFSGRQFSNSRSEMNVSTLELGDSALYLCASSFGQGADTQYFGPGTRLTVL.

The chain couples TRBV5-4 to TRBJ1-6, with TRBD1 matching over 10 bases. Germline loops: CDR1 SGHNT, CDR2 YYREEE (reference sequence). The V segment lost 2 bases and the J segment 7 bases; nucleotides outside the gene matches: 3. The CDR3 spans 15 residues. CDR3 amino acids: CASSFRDRGNSPLHF. The CDR3 coding sequence is TGTGCCAGCAGCTTCCGGGACAGGGGAAATTCACCCCTCCACTTT.

The CDR3 here is CASSPPGQGATEQYF. The CDR3 DNA reads TGTGCCAGCAGTCCACCGGGACAGGGGGCTACGGAGCAGTACTTC. The chain is built from TRBV6-5 and TRBJ2-7, with 12 bases aligning to TRBD1. CDR1 is MNHEY, CDR2 SVGAGI, per germline. The CDR3 runs to 15 residues. Losses at the gene ends were 5 bases for V and 7 bases for J; bases not matched to a gene: 9.

Written as DNA, the CDR3 is TGTGCCAGCAGTAGTACGGGGGACAGGGACACAGATACGCAGTATTTT. Translated: CASSSTGDRDTDTQYF. The genes are TRBV7-3 and TRBJ2-3; 9 bases match TRBD1. With 6 bases clipped from V and 2 bases from J, the junction kept 9 bases outside the gene matches. The CDR3 contains 16 residues. From germline, CDR1 is SGHTA and CDR2 FQGTGA.

The chain is built from TRBV30 and TRBJ1-5; no definite D call. CDR1 is GTSNPN and CDR2 is SVGIG in the germline V gene (reference sequence). The CDR3 extends over 13 amino acids. Trimming took off 2 bases at V and 4 bases at J, with 9 bases between the two ends. The CDR3 reads CAWSLQYNQPQHF. The CDR3 nucleotides read TGTGCCTGGAGTCTACAGTATAATCAGCCCCAGCATTTT.

The rearrangement joins TRBV27 to TRBJ1-5, with a possible D match to TRBD1 (5 bases). Trimming shortened V by 5 bases and J by 5 bases, and 22 bases separated the two germline ends. Per germline, CDR1 MNHEY and CDR2 SMNVEV (reference sequence). This CDR3 spans 17 amino acids. CDR3 amino acids: CASSPLPSGRMDQPQHF. As DNA, the CDR3 is TGTGCCAGCAGTCCCCTCCCCTCAGGGCGGATGGATCAGCCCCAGCATTTT.

The V gene is TRBV7-8, the J gene TRBJ1-5, with D tentatively TRBD1 (5 bases). Germline CDR1 reads SGHVS; CDR2 reads FQNEAQ. The CDR3 is 14 amino acids. Trimming shortened V by 5 bases and J by 3 bases, and 11 bases separated the two germline ends. For the CDR3, the DNA is TGTGCCAGCAGCCAAACAGGCCCCAATCAGCCCCAGCATTTT. Translating it yields CASSQTGPNQPQHF. Full variable domain (rest looked up from reference TRBV7-8 and TRBJ1-5): GAGVSQSPRYKVAKRGQDVALRCDPISGHVSLFWYQQALGQGPEFLTYFQNEAQLDKSGLPSDRFFAERPEGSVSTLKIQRTQQEDSAVYLCASSQTGPNQPQHFGDGTRLSIL.

The J gene is TRBJ2-2, the V gene TRBV24-1, with D possibly being TRBD2 (6 bases). The CDR3 is 20 residues long. Per the germline V gene, CDR1 is KGHDR and CDR2 is SFDVKD. V shed 4 bases and J shed 0 bases, with 23 bases lying between them. The CDR3 coding sequence is TGTGCCACCAGTGACCCTACCGCTAGCGCACTCCCTCCGAACACCGGGGAGCTGTTTTTT. This translates into CATSDPTASALPPNTGELFF.

This chain uses TRBV20-1 with TRBJ1-6; possibly TRBD1 for D (6 bases). V lost 3 bases and J lost 6, with 15 bases in between. This CDR3 is built from 15 residues. The germline CDR1 and CDR2 sequences are DFQATT and SNEGSKA (reference sequence). The CDR3: CSASDGTIPNSPLHF. The CDR3 DNA sequence: TGCAGTGCTAGTGATGGGACAATCCCTAATTCACCCCTCCACTTT.

V is TRBV14 and J is TRBJ2-7; TRBD2 aligns across 14 bases. Germline loops: CDR1 SGHDN, CDR2 FVKESK. Trimming removed 4 bases from V and 0 bases from J; junction bases left unmatched: 5. This CDR3 spans 17 amino acids. CDR3 region: CASSPPGLAGVSYEQYF. In DNA form, the CDR3 reads TGTGCCAGCAGCCCTCCGGGACTAGCGGGAGTCTCCTACGAGCAGTACTTC.

This chain uses TRBV5-5 with TRBJ2-7; tentative D call: TRBD1 (5 bases). This CDR3 has 16 amino acids. Germline-derived CDR1 and CDR2 are SGHKS and YYEKEE (reference sequence). V shed 0 bases and J shed 0 bases, with 13 bases lying between them. The CDR3 bases are TGTGCCAGCAGCTTGGGCGTCGGACAAAACTCCTACGAGCAGTACTTC. As protein: CASSLGVGQNSYEQYF.

The chain is built from TRBV2 and TRBJ1-3; 8 bases are shared with TRBD1. This CDR3 contains 13 residues. CDR1 SNHLY and CDR2 FYNNEI come from the germline V gene. The trim removed 8 bases at V and 2 bases at J, leaving 2 bases unmatched. DNA of the CDR3: TGTGCCAGCTACAGGGGGACTGGAAACACCATATATTTT. Its translation: CASYRGTGNTIYF.

The chain carries TRBV20-1 and TRBJ1-1; no definite D call. The length of the CDR3 is 13 residues. Germline CDR1 DFQATT, CDR2 SNEGSKA (reference sequence). Trimming removed 3 bases from V and 0 bases from J, with 8 bases in between. CDR3 in DNA: TGCAGTGCTAGTTTTTCCGTGAACACTGAAGCTTTCTTT. This encodes CSASFSVNTEAFF.

The chain couples TRBV6-4 to TRBJ1-2, with D unresolved. CDR3 length: 13 amino acids. CDR1 is MRHNA and CDR2 is SNTAGT in the germline V gene. The V and J ends lost 4 bases and 2 bases respectively, with 8 bases between them. As DNA, the CDR3 is TGTGCCAGCAGTGCCGGGAGGAACTATGGCTACACCTTC. This sequence encodes CASSAGRNYGYTF.

This chain uses TRBV5-1 with TRBJ2-7; D uncertain. Germline V CDR1 and CDR2: SGHRS, YFSETQ. The CDR3 consists of 13 residues. The V and J ends lost 0 bases and 5 bases respectively, with 9 bases between them. DNA for the CDR3: TGCGCCAGCAGCTTGGCCAATGAGAACGAGCAGTACTTC. Translation: CASSLANENEQYF.

The chain employs TRBV19 and TRBJ1-5, with unresolved D. With 0 bases removed from V and 4 bases from J, the gap between germline ends came to 13 bases. The CDR3 is made up of 16 amino acids. The germline gives CDR1 LNHDA, CDR2 SQIVND (reference sequence). The CDR3 DNA is TGTGCCAGTAGTATAGAAGATTTTCGGGAGAATCAGCCCCAGCATTTT. This gives the protein CASSIEDFRENQPQHF.

Comments on this clone: Other DNA sequences in this specimen translate into the identical CDR3. The chain employs TRBV28 and TRBJ2-7, with 11 positions matching TRBD2. In germline, CDR1 is MDHEN, CDR2 SYDVKM. The V segment lost 6 bases and the J segment 0 bases; nucleotides outside the gene matches: 4. The CDR3 is made up of 15 amino acids. CDR3 region: CASSFTSGSSYEQYF. CDR3 nucleotide sequence: TGTGCCAGCAGCTTCACTAGCGGGAGCTCCTACGAGCAGTACTTC.

The chain uses TRBV30 and TRBJ1-2; D may be TRBD1 (6 bases). The CDR3 length is 16 residues. Trimming removed 4 bases from V and 3 bases from J, with 21 bases in between. Germline V gene sequence: CDR1 GTSNPN, CDR2 SVGIG (reference sequence). In nucleotides, the CDR3 is TGTGCCTGGACCCCAATCGGCGTCAGGGGAGACTATGGCTACACCTTC. It yields the protein CAWTPIGVRGDYGYTF.

This chain joins TRBV5-1 and TRBJ2-1; 7 nucleotides line up with TRBD2. The CDR3 consists of 16 residues. V dropped 0 bases and J dropped 6; count of bases not matched to a gene: 9. Germline V gene data show CDR1 as SGHRS and CDR2 as YFSETQ. The CDR3 loop reads CASSLAWTSGSNEQFF. CDR3 in DNA: TGCGCCAGCAGCTTGGCTTGGACTAGTGGTAGCAATGAGCAGTTCTTC.

The J gene is TRBJ2-5, the V gene TRBV5-6, with TRBD2 as a possible D gene (6 bases). The CDR3 runs 13 residues. Per the germline V gene, CDR1 is SGHDT and CDR2 is YYEEEE. Trimming took 2 bases from V and 7 from J, leaving 12 bases between them. DNA of the CDR3: TGTGCCAGCAGCTTCGTGGGAGCGGGGACCCAGTACTTC. Residues: CASSFVGAGTQYF.

J is TRBJ2-7 and V is TRBV28; 7 bases are a match to TRBD2. Germline CDR1 reads MDHEN; CDR2 reads SYDVKM. CDR3 length equals 13 residues. V dropped 3 bases and J dropped 2; count of bases not matched to a gene: 1. CDR3 amino acids: CASSLRGTYEQYF. CDR3 in DNA: TGTGCCAGCAGTTTGCGGGGGACCTACGAGCAGTACTTC.

V and J are TRBV7-2 and TRBJ2-7; 8 bases line up with TRBD2. The CDR3 has 14 residues. Germline V gene sequence: CDR1 SGHTA, CDR2 FQGNSA. Losses at the gene ends were 5 bases for V and 4 bases for J; bases not matched to a gene: 7. CDR3 DNA: TGTGCCAGCAGCCCACGGACTAGCCAGTACGAGCAGTACTTC. It yields the protein CASSPRTSQYEQYF.

The rearrangement links TRBV19 to TRBJ2-4, with 12 positions matching TRBD2. CDR1 is LNHDA and CDR2 is SQIVND in the germline V gene (reference sequence). The junction had 3 bases not matched to a gene; V was cut back by 6 bases and J by 6 bases. This CDR3 is 14 amino acids long. The CDR3 DNA is TGTGCCAGTAGGGAGACTAGCGGGAGAAACATTCAGTACTTC. Translating it yields CASRETSGRNIQYF.

V gene TRBV21-1 combines with J gene TRBJ1-1; the table names TRBD1, a call not compared with the DNA. TRBV21-1 is given as a pseudogene. This CDR3 spans 23 amino acids. Written as DNA, the CDR3 is TGTGCCAGCAGCAAAGAAGGGTCGAAGTCGCCGGAGGGTTTTCCAGGGGGCAGGACTGAAGCTTTCTTT. It is translated as CASSKEGSKSPEGFPGGRTEAFF.

The chain couples TRBV6-2 or TRBV6-3 to TRBJ2-7, with 12 nucleotides matching TRBD2. Unmatched junction bases numbered 10, after V lost 4 bases and J lost 6 bases. CDR1 and CDR2 from the germline V gene are MNHEY and SVGEGT. The CDR3 covers 16 residues. The CDR3 region is CASSSGRLAGVIEQYF. The DNA of the CDR3 is TGTGCCAGCAGTTCCGGGCGACTAGCGGGAGTTATCGAGCAGTACTTC.

J is TRBJ2-5 and V is TRBV5-1, with 13 bases identical to TRBD2. With V trimmed by 1 base and J by 5 bases, 5 bases remained unmatched. Germline V gene data show CDR1 as SGHRS and CDR2 as YFSETQ. The CDR3 extends over 16 amino acids. CDR3 nucleotides: TGCGCCAGCAGCTTGACTAGCGGGAGGGCCGGGGAGACCCAGTACTTC. It translates to CASSLTSGRAGETQYF.